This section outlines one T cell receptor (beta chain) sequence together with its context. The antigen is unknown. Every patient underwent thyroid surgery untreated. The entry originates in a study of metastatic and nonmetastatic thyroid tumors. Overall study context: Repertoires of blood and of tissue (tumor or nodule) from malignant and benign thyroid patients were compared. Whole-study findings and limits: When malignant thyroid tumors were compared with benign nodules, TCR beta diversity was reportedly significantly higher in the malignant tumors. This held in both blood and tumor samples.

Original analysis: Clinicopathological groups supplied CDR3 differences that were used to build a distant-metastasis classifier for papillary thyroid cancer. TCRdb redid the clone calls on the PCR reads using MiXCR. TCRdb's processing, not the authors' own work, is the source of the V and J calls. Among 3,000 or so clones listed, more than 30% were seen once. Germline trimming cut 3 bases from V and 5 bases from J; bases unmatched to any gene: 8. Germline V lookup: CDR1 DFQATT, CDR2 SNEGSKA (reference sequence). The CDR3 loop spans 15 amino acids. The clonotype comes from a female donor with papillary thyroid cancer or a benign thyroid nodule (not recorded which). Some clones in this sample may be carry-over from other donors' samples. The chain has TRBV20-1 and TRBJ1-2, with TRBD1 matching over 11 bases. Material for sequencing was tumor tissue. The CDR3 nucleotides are TGCAGTGCTAGGGTACCGGGACAGGGGGTATATGGCTACACCTTC. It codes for CSARVPGQGVYGYTF.